This T cell receptor beta chain was captured in a study of blood T cell repertoires in COVID-19. Looking at the study overall: COVID-19 samples collected from the United States, Italy and Spain covered acute and convalescent phases. PBMCs, B-cell-depleted T cells, or T cells provided the cDNA or gDNA that made up the material.

How the authors handled the data: Reference gene primer amplification yielded estimated nucleated cell counts. Here immunoSEQ multiplex PCR was the method, and the copy in TCRdb shows in-frame clones only, minus some. V, J and clone size are taken as reported in that table, and D and trimming were inferred from the DNA itself. The sample holds roughly 180,000 clones; less than 85% are singletons and the top ten take 4.4%. Adults between about 18 and 89 years of age took part from under 30 US areas. From germline, CDR1 is WNHNN and CDR2 SYGVQD (reference sequence). After removal of 6 bases from V and 5 bases from J, the junction contained 3 bases not matched to a gene. This CDR3 has 13 amino acids.

V gene TRBV10-1 combines with J gene TRBJ1-1; TRBD1 agrees at 10 bases. This clonotype was obtained from a woman in her forties or fifties who had recovered from COVID-19. Source material: PBMCs or T cells enriched from blood (not recorded which). CDR3 protein: CASSQGQGTEAFF. In DNA form, the CDR3 reads TGCGCCAGCAGCCAGGGACAGGGGACTGAAGCTTTCTTT.